These 31 T cell receptor beta chains came from one sample sequenced in a study of cytomegalovirus exposure and HLA in healthy donors (dated by TCRdb to the late 2010s). The receptor library was made with the immunoSEQ multiplex PCR assay. For the multiplex PCR, a mixture combining 60 forward primers for TCR Vbeta segments and 13 reverse primers for TCR Jbeta segments was used. The clones in this table, taken by TCRdb from immuneACCESS, are in-frame only. Not every clone is retained; where verified, under half of the shortfall comes from an unresolved V gene, and the cause of the rest is unknown. The sample's own table lists roughly 55,000 clones. The ten largest clones add up to roughly 11% of the sample. Sequencing input: PBMCs. These receptors came from a woman between 50 and 59 years old in good health and CMV-seropositive.

The chain uses TRBV19 and TRBJ2-1; D unclear. Looked up from germline, CDR1 is LNHDA and CDR2 is SQIVND (reference sequence). The length of the CDR3 is 15 residues. Trimming removed 9 bases from V and 5 bases from J, with 20 bases in between. CDR3 protein: CASNPNPTVDNEQFF. The CDR3 DNA reads as TGTGCCAGCAACCCCAACCCTACTGTGGACAATGAGCAGTTCTTC.

This rearrangement joins TRBV19 to TRBJ1-2; TRBD1 agrees at 7 bases. This CDR3 spans 13 amino acids. Trimming removed 9 bases from V and 0 bases from J; junction bases left unmatched: 4. Germline lookup yields CDR1 LNHDA and CDR2 SQIVND (reference sequence). The CDR3 DNA reads as TGTGCCAGCAAACAGGGGCCTAACTATGGCTACACCTTC. This translates into CASKQGPNYGYTF.

The chain has TRBV27 and TRBJ1-4, with 8 bases identical to TRBD1. The CDR3 extends over 14 amino acids. V was pared by 5 bases and J by 11 bases, with 10 bases of the junction left unmatched. Germline V gene lookup returns CDR1 MNHEY and CDR2 SMNVEV (reference sequence). The CDR3 DNA sequence: TGTGCCAGCAGTCCAACAGGGGGAATCGTGAAACTGTTTTTT. Translating gives CASSPTGGIVKLFF.

J is TRBJ1-6 and V is TRBV28, with no clear D. V was cut by 4 bases and J by 0 bases, with 10 bases left in between. CDR3 length: 16 residues. Germline V CDR1 and CDR2: MDHEN, SYDVKM. The CDR3 DNA is TGTGCCAGCAGTTGGGCAGGCCGCTCCTATAATTCACCCCTCCACTTT. Protein: CASSWAGRSYNSPLHF.

As regards this clone: The sample has other DNA sequences that encode this CDR3 too. In nucleotides, the CDR3 is TGTGCCAGCAGGTTGGGGACGGGAGGGACTGAAGCTTTCTTT. Protein: CASRLGTGGTEAFF. The V and J genes are TRBV14 and TRBJ1-1; D is possibly TRBD1 (5 bases). V was shortened by 6 bases and J by 5 bases, with 16 bases between the two germline ends. Germline V gives CDR1 SGHDN, CDR2 FVKESK. The CDR3 extends over 14 amino acids.

The chain employs TRBV2 and TRBJ1-5; no clear D gene. The V end was cut by 4 bases, the J end by 7 bases, with 11 bases between. CDR3 length: 13 residues. CDR1 and CDR2 from the germline V gene are SNHLY and FYNNEI. The CDR3 is CASSGAEIQPQHF. CDR3 nucleotide sequence: TGTGCCAGCAGTGGGGCCGAGATCCAGCCCCAGCATTTT.

CDR3 in amino acids: CASEDRQETQYF. For the CDR3, the DNA is TGTGCCAGCGAAGACAGGCAAGAGACCCAGTACTTC. The chain couples TRBV5-6 to TRBJ2-5; D is possibly TRBD1 (6 bases). The germline V and J ends were trimmed by 7 bases and 2 bases, with 9 bases remaining between them. This CDR3 comprises 12 residues. Per germline, CDR1 SGHDT and CDR2 YYEEEE.

V and J are TRBV29-1 and TRBJ2-7; 10 nucleotides line up with TRBD2. V gave up 4 bases and J gave up 3 bases; unmatched junction bases: 6. This CDR3 has 14 amino acids. In germline, CDR1 is SQVTM, CDR2 ANQGSEA. The CDR3 region has the DNA TGCAGCGTTGGAACGGGACTAGCGAGCTACGAGCAGTACTTC. The encoded protein is CSVGTGLASYEQYF.

The chain employs TRBV28 and TRBJ2-7; no definite D call. V was pared by 6 bases and J by 4 bases, with 19 bases between. This CDR3 has 15 amino acids. Germline-derived CDR1 and CDR2 are MDHEN and SYDVKM. In nucleotides, the CDR3 is TGTGCCAGCAGCTCTGGCGCGACATTTAGGTACGAGCAGTACTTC. Translation: CASSSGATFRYEQYF.

The chain joins TRBV20-1 to TRBJ1-5; 10 bases map to TRBD1. The CDR3 length is 11 residues. The germline gives CDR1 DFQATT, CDR2 SNEGSKA (reference sequence). Trimming took 4 bases from V and 15 from J; bases not matched to a gene: 6. CDR3 region: CSAIKGDRGHF. The CDR3, as DNA: TGCAGTGCTATAAAAGGGGACAGGGGGCATTTT.

The chain links TRBV10-3 to TRBJ2-1, with 8 bases identical to TRBD2. The CDR3 is 14 residues long. Germline CDR1 and CDR2: ENHRY and SYGVKD. J lost 2 bases, V lost 5 bases, and 2 bases had no gene match. The CDR3 DNA reads TGTGCCATCAGTACTAGCGGTACCTACAATGAGCAGTTCTTC. This codes for CAISTSGTYNEQFF.

The chain uses TRBV29-1 and TRBJ2-2, with 11 positions matching TRBD2. J was trimmed by 1 base and V by 4 bases; bases with no gene match: 2. The CDR3 totals 15 residues. Germline V CDR1 and CDR2: SQVTM, ANQGSEA. CDR3 region: CSVVAGGLNTGELFF. The CDR3 DNA reads as TGCAGCGTTGTAGCGGGGGGGCTGAACACCGGGGAGCTGTTTTTT.

The chain has TRBV14 and TRBJ2-7; TRBD1 matches at 7 bases. The CDR3 covers 15 residues. Germline V gives CDR1 SGHDN, CDR2 FVKESK. Trimming cost V 1 base and J 4 bases; bases outside gene matches: 7. CDR3 protein: CASSQVLSRGYEQYF. CDR3 coding DNA: TGTGCCAGCAGCCAAGTTTTGAGCAGGGGGTACGAGCAGTACTTC.

This clone is called medium-sized based on its frequency. The genes are TRBV5-1 and TRBJ2-1; the match to TRBD2 covers 7 bases. J was trimmed by 6 bases and V by 5 bases; bases with no gene match: 8. The V gene's germline CDR1 is SGHRS and CDR2 YFSETQ. The CDR3 sequence is 14 residues long. The CDR3: CASRAGLPSNEQFF. DNA for the CDR3: TGCGCCAGCAGAGCGGGACTACCGAGCAATGAGCAGTTCTTC.

This chain uses TRBV18 with TRBJ2-1, with D perhaps TRBD2 (5 bases). CDR1 KGHSH and CDR2 LQKENI come from the germline V gene. The CDR3 totals 16 residues. Deletions cut 4 bases from V and 6 bases from J, with 19 bases between. The CDR3 sequence: CASSRNPLGRGNEQFF. The DNA for the CDR3 is TGTGCCAGCTCACGCAACCCCCTTGGACGGGGCAATGAGCAGTTCTTC.

The chain uses TRBV28 and TRBJ2-5; a weak D match, TRBD2 (6 bases). The ends were cut back, 4 bases at V and 5 bases at J, with 23 bases in the middle. The CDR3 runs to 17 residues. In germline, CDR1 is MDHEN, CDR2 SYDVKM. This CDR3 is CASSSPIGGRDGETQYF. The CDR3 nucleotides read TGTGCCAGCAGTTCCCCAATCGGGGGACGGGACGGGGAGACCCAGTACTTC.

The chain employs TRBV2 and TRBJ1-1; no firm D call. The V gene lost 3 bases and the J gene lost 1 base, with 9 bases spanning the gap. The V gene's germline CDR1 is SNHLY and CDR2 FYNNEI. The CDR3 is 14 residues long. The CDR3 region is CASSDPVRNTEAFF. For the CDR3, the DNA is TGTGCCAGCAGTGATCCCGTTAGGAACACTGAAGCTTTCTTT.

This chain links TRBV6-1 with TRBJ1-6; D might be TRBD1 (5 bases). Germline values: CDR1 MNHNS, CDR2 SASEGT. V was pared by 6 bases and J by 4 bases, with 10 bases between. There are 14 residues in the CDR3. The CDR3 region is CASSPQVYNSPLHF. Here the CDR3 DNA reads TGTGCCAGCAGCCCACAGGTGTATAATTCACCCCTCCACTTT.

The genes are TRBV18 and TRBJ2-7; D is unclear. V shed 6 bases and J shed 4 bases, with 7 bases lying between them. Germline loops: CDR1 KGHSH, CDR2 LQKENI. This CDR3 has 11 amino acids. The CDR3 sequence is CASSDMYEQYF. The CDR3 DNA sequence: TGTGCCAGCTCCGACATGTACGAGCAGTACTTC.

The genes are TRBV6-6 and TRBJ2-5, with D perhaps TRBD2 (6 bases). The germline V gene encodes CDR1 MNHNY and CDR2 SVGAGI (reference sequence). The CDR3 runs to 13 residues. The germline V and J ends were trimmed by 5 bases and 5 bases, with 12 bases remaining between them. CDR3 bases: TGTGCCAGCAGTCGCGGGGTGGGTGAGACCCAGTACTTC. Amino acid sequence: CASSRGVGETQYF.

The rearrangement joins TRBV28 to TRBJ2-3; D perhaps matches TRBD1 (5 bases). The CDR3 has 11 residues. V was cut by 4 bases and J by 13 bases, with 12 bases left in between. Germline loops: CDR1 MDHEN, CDR2 SYDVKM. CDR3 sequence: CASSSGQGEYF. CDR3 bases: TGTGCCAGCAGTTCCGGGCAAGGGGAGTATTTT.

This chain connects TRBV5-4 to TRBJ2-7, with D hard to call. Germline CDR1 SGHNT, CDR2 YYREEE (reference sequence). Between the trimmed V and J ends, which lost 5 bases and 4 bases, there was a span of 13 bases. The CDR3 is 13 amino acids. Written as DNA, the CDR3 is TGTGCCAGCAGTTCCACGCCGGGTTACGAGCAGTACTTC. This gives the protein CASSSTPGYEQYF.

This chain links TRBV18 with TRBJ1-5; D may be TRBD1 (5 bases). The CDR3 runs 14 residues. CDR1 and CDR2 from the germline V gene are KGHSH and LQKENI. V lost 4 bases, J lost 2 bases, and 9 bases lay in between. The CDR3 reads CASSLGQGNQPQHF. CDR3 bases: TGTGCCAGCTCACTCGGACAAGGCAATCAGCCCCAGCATTTT.

As for this clone: Other nucleotide sequences in the sample specify the same CDR3. The chain links TRBV5-1 to TRBJ2-1; 8 positions agree with TRBD1. CDR1 SGHRS and CDR2 YFSETQ come from the germline V gene. The CDR3 contains 14 residues. V lost 1 base to trimming and J lost 4 bases; unmatched junction nucleotides: 1. CDR3 sequence reads: CASSLTGGYNEQFF. The CDR3 DNA reads TGCGCCAGCAGCTTGACAGGGGGATACAATGAGCAGTTCTTC. Full variable domain (outside the CDR3, taken from reference TRBV5-1 and TRBJ2-1): KAGVTQTPRYLIKTRGQQVTLSCSPISGHRSVSWYQQTPGQGLQFLFEYFSETQRNKGNFPGRFSGRQFSNSRSEMNVSTLELGDSALYLCASSLTGGYNEQFFGPGTRLTVL.

The chain couples TRBV18 to TRBJ2-7, with TRBD2 identical over 10 bases. Trimming took 3 bases from V and 4 from J; bases not matched to a gene: 9. The CDR3 spans 16 residues. Germline CDR1 is KGHSH and CDR2 is LQKENI. Here the CDR3 DNA reads TGTGCCAGCTCACCCAGGGCTAGCGGGAGCTTTTACGAGCAGTACTTC. Its protein product is CASSPRASGSFYEQYF.

This chain joins TRBV30 and TRBJ1-6, with a possible D match to TRBD1 (6 bases). The length of the CDR3 is 17 residues. Trimming took off 3 bases at V and 7 bases at J, with 22 bases between the two ends. CDR1 and CDR2 from the germline V gene are GTSNPN and SVGIG (reference sequence). The CDR3 here is CAWSAGASISSNSPLHF. The CDR3 region has the DNA TGTGCCTGGAGCGCGGGGGCGTCGATCTCGAGCAATTCACCCCTCCACTTT.

The V call is TRBV5-4, the J call TRBJ2-1; 7 bases line up with TRBD2. V lost 4 bases, J lost 8 bases, and 6 bases stayed unmatched. CDR3 length: 13 residues. Germline V CDR1 and CDR2: SGHNT, YYREEE (reference sequence). CDR3 sequence: CASSGDYSDEQFF. The CDR3, as DNA: TGTGCCAGCAGCGGGGACTATAGCGATGAGCAGTTCTTC.

The rearrangement uses TRBV27 and TRBJ1-1; D is possibly TRBD1 (6 bases). In germline, CDR1 is MNHEY, CDR2 SMNVEV (reference sequence). V lost 5 bases and J lost 1, with 11 bases in between. The CDR3 runs 14 residues. The CDR3 DNA is TGTGCCAGCAGTACCGGACAGCGGAACACTGAAGCTTTCTTT. Its protein product is CASSTGQRNTEAFF.

The chain recombines TRBV10-2 with TRBJ1-3; D is unresolved. CDR3 length equals 15 residues. From germline, CDR1 is WSHSY and CDR2 SAAADI. CDR3 in DNA: TGCACCGGATCTGTTCCTGGGAGCTCTGGAAACACCATATATTTT. This codes for CTGSVPGSSGNTIYF.

The V and J genes are TRBV30 and TRBJ2-5, with D perhaps matching TRBD1 (6 bases). The germline V gene has CDR1 GTSNPN and CDR2 SVGIG (reference sequence). The germline V and J ends were trimmed by 0 bases and 6 bases, with 14 bases remaining between them. This CDR3 has 14 amino acids. The CDR3 nucleotides read TGTGCCTGGAGTGTAAGTCAGGGGCCGAAGACCCAGTACTTC. Amino acids: CAWSVSQGPKTQYF.

The V gene is TRBV27, the J gene TRBJ2-5, with D possibly matching TRBD2 (7 bases). Germline V CDR1 and CDR2: MNHEY, SMNVEV (reference sequence). With 6 bases removed from V and 3 bases from J, the gap between germline ends came to 20 bases. CDR3 length: 16 amino acids. The CDR3 reads CASSPALRGLEETQYF. Written as DNA, the CDR3 is TGTGCCAGCAGCCCTGCGCTGCGGGGGCTTGAAGAGACCCAGTACTTC.